The source of this T cell receptor (beta chain) is a study of cytomegalovirus exposure and HLA in healthy donors. With respect to this clone: Its target is unknown.

Germline V CDR1 and CDR2: WSHSY, SAAADI. The CDR3 consists of 15 residues. Trimming took 3 bases from V and 1 from J, leaving 10 bases between them. Study findings and constraints: Trimming of TCR beta V- and J-genes showed a link, identified in a later analysis, to a missense DCLRE1C variant. TCR association rates varied by HLA locus in a later analysis, with DRB1 highest and HLA-C lowest. As a later analysis revealed, most CMV-associated TCR beta chains appeared HLA-restricted. Sequencing had likely introduced a cluster of highly shared sequence variants as an artifact.

The PCR had 60 Vbeta and 13 Jbeta primers. Repertoires were generated with immunoSEQ multiplex PCR, while TCRdb's copy carries only in-frame clones and drops some. The sample includes 170,000 or so clones, around 84% seen only once; the top ten take around 1.9%. Sequences were obtained from PBMCs. The chain links TRBV10-2 to TRBJ1-5; a weak D match, TRBD1 (6 bases). The clonotype comes from a man younger than 30 in good health and CMV-seronegative. Here the CDR3 DNA reads TGCGCCAGCAGTGATCGTCAGGGGAGCAATCAGCCCCAGCATTTT. This encodes CASSDRQGSNQPQHF.